This record looks at one TCR beta chain sequence and its context. The table came from immunoSEQ multiplex PCR; TCRdb's copy has only in-frame clones and leaves some out. This sample has 75,000 to 95,000 clones; 79% occur once, and the top ten carry 5.4%. This CDR3 is built from 14 residues. CDR1 is SGHTA, CDR2 FQGNSA, per germline. The junction had 2 bases not matched to a gene; V was cut back by 2 bases and J by 4 bases. This record comes from a study of blood T cell repertoires in COVID-19. Study as a whole: T cells, B-cell-depleted T cells, or PBMCs supplied cDNA or gDNA.

This chain joins TRBV7-2 and TRBJ1-5; 7 bases align to TRBD1. Sequenced material: peripheral blood. The source of this sequence is a woman older than 75 with active or convalescent COVID-19. In DNA, the CDR3 is TGTGCCAGCAGCTTAAAGGGGGCGAATCAGCCCCAGCATTTT. Residues: CASSLKGANQPQHF. Variable domain in full (rest from reference TRBV7-2 and TRBJ1-5): GAGVSQSPSNKVTEKGKDVELRCDPISGHTALYWYRQSLGQGLEFLIYFQGNSAPDKSGLPSDRFSAERTGGSVSTLTIQRTQQEDSAVYLCASSLKGANQPQHFGDGTRLSIL.